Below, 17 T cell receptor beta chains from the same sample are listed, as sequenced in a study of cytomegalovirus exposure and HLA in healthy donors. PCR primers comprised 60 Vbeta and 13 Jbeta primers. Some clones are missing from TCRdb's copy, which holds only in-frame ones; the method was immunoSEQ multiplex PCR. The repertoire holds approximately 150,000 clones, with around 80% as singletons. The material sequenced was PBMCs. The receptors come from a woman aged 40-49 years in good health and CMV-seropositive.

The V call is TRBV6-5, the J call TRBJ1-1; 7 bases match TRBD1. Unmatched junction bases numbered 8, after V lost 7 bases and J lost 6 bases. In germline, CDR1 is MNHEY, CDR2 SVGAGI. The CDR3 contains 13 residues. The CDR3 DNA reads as TGTGCCAGCACCCCGACAGGGTCCCCTGAAGCTTTCTTT. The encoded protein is CASTPTGSPEAFF.

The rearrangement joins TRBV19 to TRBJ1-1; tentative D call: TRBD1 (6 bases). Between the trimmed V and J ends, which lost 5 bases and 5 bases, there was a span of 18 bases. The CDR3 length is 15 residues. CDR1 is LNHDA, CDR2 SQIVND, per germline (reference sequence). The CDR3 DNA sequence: TGTGCCAGTAGTCCTACAGGGAAACCGGGAACTGAAGCTTTCTTT. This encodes CASSPTGKPGTEAFF.

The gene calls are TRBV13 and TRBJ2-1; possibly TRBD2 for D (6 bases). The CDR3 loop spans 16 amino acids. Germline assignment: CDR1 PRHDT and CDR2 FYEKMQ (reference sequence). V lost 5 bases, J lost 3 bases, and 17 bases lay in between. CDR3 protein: CASSPMRGSSYNEQFF. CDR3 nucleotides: TGTGCCAGCAGCCCAATGCGGGGCTCGAGCTACAATGAGCAGTTCTTC.

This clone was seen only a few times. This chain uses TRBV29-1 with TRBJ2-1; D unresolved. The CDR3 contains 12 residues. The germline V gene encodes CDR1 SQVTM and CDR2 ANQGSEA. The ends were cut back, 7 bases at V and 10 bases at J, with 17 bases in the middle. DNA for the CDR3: TGCAGCGCCCTTCGCGGTTCGGAGGAGCAGTTCTTC. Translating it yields CSALRGSEEQFF.

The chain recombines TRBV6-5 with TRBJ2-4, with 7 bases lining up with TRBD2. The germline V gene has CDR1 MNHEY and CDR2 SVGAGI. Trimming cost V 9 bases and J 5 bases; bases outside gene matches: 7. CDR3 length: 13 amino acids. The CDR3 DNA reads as TGTGCCAGGCCCGGGACTAATCAAAACATTCAGTACTTC. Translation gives CARPGTNQNIQYF.

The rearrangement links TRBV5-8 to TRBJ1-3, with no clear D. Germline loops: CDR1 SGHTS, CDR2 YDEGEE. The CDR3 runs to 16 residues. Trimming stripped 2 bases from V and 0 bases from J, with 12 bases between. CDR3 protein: CASSFVFPGSGNTIYF. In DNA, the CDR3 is TGTGCCAGCAGCTTTGTTTTCCCCGGCTCTGGAAACACCATATATTTT.

CDR3 nucleotide sequence: TGTGCCACCAGCGGGAGACAGGGAGTCTGGGGCTACACCTTC. Residues: CATSGRQGVWGYTF. J is TRBJ1-2 and V is TRBV15; 7 bases fit TRBD1. With 5 bases clipped from V and 8 bases from J, the junction kept 11 bases outside the gene matches. The germline V gene has CDR1 LNHNV and CDR2 YYDKDF (reference sequence). The CDR3 spans 14 residues.

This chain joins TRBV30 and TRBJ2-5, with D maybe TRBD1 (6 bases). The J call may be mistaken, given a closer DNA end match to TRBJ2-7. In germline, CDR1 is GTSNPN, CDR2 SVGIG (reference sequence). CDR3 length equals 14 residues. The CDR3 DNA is TGTGCCTGTCGGATTGGGGGCCGGGGATACGAGCAGTACTTC. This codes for CACRIGGRGYEQYF.

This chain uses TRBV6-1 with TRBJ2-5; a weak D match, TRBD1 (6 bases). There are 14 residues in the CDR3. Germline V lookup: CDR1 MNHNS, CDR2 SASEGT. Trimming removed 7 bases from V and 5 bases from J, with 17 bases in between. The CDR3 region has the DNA TGTGCCAGCAATTCCAGGGGTTTCGGGGAGACCCAGTACTTC. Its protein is CASNSRGFGETQYF.

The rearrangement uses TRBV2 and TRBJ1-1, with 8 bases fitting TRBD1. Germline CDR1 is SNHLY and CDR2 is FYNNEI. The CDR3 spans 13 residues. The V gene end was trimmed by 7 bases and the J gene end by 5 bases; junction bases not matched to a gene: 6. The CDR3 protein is CASNFRGQTEAFF. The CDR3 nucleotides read TGTGCCAGCAACTTCAGGGGGCAGACTGAAGCTTTCTTT.

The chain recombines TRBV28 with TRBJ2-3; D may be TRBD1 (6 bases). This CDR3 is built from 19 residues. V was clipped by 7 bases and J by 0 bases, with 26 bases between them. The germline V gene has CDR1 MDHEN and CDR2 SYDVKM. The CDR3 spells CASTPPGPQGSGSTDTQYF. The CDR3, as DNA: TGTGCCAGCACCCCCCCGGGCCCACAGGGAAGTGGTAGCACAGATACGCAGTATTTT.

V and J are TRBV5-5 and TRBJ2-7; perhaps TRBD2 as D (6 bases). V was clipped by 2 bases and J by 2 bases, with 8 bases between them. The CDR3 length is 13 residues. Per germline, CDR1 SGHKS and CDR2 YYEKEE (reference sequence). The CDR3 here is CASSLERAYEQYF. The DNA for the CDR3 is TGTGCCAGCAGCTTAGAGCGGGCCTACGAGCAGTACTTC. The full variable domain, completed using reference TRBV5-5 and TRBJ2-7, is DAGVTQSPTHLIKTRGQQVTLRCSPISGHKSVSWYQQVLGQGPQFIFQYYEKEERGRGNFPDRFSARQFPNYSSELNVNALLLGDSALYLCASSLERAYEQYFGPGTRLTVT.

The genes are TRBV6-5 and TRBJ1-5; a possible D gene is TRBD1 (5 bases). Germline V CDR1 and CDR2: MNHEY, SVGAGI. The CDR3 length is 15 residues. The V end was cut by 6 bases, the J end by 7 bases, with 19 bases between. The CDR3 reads CASRRQPSGGQPQHF. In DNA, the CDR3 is TGTGCCAGCAGAAGACAGCCGTCCGGGGGGCAGCCCCAGCATTTT.

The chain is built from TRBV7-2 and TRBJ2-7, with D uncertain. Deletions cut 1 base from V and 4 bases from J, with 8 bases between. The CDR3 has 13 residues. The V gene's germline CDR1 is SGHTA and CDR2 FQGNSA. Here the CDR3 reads CASSLGRVYEQYF. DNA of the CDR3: TGTGCCAGCAGCTTAGGACGGGTTTACGAGCAGTACTTC. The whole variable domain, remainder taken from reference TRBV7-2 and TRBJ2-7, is GAGVSQSPSNKVTEKGKDVELRCDPISGHTALYWYRQSLGQGLEFLIYFQGNSAPDKSGLPSDRFSAERTGGSVSTLTIQRTQQEDSAVYLCASSLGRVYEQYFGPGTRLTVT.

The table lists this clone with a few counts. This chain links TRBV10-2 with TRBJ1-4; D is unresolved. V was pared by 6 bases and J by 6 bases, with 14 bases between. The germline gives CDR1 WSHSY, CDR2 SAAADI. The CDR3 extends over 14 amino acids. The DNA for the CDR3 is TGCGCCAGCAGGAGGGTAACGAGTGATGAAAAACTGTTTTTT. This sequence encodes CASRRVTSDEKLFF.

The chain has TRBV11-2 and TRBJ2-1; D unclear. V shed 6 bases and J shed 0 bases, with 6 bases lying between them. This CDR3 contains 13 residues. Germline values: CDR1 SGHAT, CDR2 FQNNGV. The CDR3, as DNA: TGTGCCAGCAGTCTAAGCTCCTACAATGAGCAGTTCTTC. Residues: CASSLSSYNEQFF.

CDR3 loop: CASSQRTGSGTEAFF. CDR3 DNA sequence: TGTGCCAGCAGCCAGAGAACAGGGTCTGGCACTGAAGCTTTCTTT. This chain uses TRBV14 with TRBJ1-1; a weak D match, TRBD1 (6 bases). The CDR3 loop spans 15 amino acids. V lost 3 bases to trimming and J lost 4 bases, with 15 bases between them. The V gene's germline CDR1 is SGHDN and CDR2 FVKESK.